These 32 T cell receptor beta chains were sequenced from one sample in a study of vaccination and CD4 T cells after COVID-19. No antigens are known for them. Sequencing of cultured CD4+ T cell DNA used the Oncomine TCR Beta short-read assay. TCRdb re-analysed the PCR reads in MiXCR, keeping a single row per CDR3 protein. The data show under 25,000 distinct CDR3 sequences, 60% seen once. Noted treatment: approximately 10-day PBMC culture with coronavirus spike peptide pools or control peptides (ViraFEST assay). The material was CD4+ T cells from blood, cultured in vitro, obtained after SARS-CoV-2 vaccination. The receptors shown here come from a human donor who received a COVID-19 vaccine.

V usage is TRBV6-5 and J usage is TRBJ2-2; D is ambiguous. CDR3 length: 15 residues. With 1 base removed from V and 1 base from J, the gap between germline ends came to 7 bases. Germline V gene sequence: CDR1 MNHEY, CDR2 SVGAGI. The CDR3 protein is CASSYWRQNTGELFF. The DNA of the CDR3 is TGTGCCAGCAGTTACTGGCGGCAGAACACCGGGGAGCTGTTTTTT.

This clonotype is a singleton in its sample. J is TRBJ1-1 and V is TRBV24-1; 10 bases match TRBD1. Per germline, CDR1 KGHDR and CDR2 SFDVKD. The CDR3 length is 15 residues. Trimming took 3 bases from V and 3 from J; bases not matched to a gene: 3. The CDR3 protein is CATSDPGTGDTEAFF. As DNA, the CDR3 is TGTGCCACCAGTGATCCCGGGACAGGGGACACTGAAGCTTTCTTT.

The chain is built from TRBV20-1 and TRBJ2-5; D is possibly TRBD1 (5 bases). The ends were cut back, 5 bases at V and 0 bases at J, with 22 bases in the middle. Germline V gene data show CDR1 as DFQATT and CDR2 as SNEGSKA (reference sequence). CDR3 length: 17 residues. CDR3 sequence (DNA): TGCAGTGCTCGGAGCCTCCAGGGTGGCTGGTACCAAGAGACCCAGTACTTC. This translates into CSARSLQGGWYQETQYF.

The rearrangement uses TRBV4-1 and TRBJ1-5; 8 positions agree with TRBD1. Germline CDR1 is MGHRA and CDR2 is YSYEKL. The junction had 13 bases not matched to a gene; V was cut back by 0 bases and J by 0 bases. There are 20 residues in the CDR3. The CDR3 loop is CASSQEIGTGPGYSNQPQHF. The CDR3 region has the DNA TGCGCCAGCAGCCAAGAAATTGGGACAGGCCCGGGGTATAGCAATCAGCCCCAGCATTTT.

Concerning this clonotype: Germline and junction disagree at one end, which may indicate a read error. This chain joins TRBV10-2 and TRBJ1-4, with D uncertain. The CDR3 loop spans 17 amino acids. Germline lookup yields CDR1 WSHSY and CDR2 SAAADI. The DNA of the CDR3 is TGCGCCAGCAGTGAGATAGCCAGCCCAACTAATAATGAAAAACCGTTTTTT. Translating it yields CASSEIASPTNNEKPFF.

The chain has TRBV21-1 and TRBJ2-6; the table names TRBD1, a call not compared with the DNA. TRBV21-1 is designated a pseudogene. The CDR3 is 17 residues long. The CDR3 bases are TGTGCCAGCCCGTCCCGGACAGGGGGCTTTGGGGCCAACGTCCTGACTTTC. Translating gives CASPSRTGGFGANVLTF.

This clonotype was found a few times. The CDR3 is CSAPSSKDEQFF. The CDR3 DNA sequence: TGCAGTGCTCCATCAAGTAAAGATGAGCAGTTCTTC. The chain links TRBV20-1 to TRBJ2-1; the D is unclear. The CDR3 is made up of 12 amino acids. Germline-derived CDR1 and CDR2 are DFQATT and SNEGSKA (reference sequence). V lost 5 bases to trimming and J lost 8 bases, with 13 bases between them.

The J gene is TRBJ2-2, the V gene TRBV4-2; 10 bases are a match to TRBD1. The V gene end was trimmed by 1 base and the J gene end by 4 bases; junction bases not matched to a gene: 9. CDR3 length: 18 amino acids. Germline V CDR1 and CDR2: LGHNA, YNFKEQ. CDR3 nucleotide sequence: TGTGCCAGCAGCCAAGGCGGACAGGGGGGCGTTAGCACCGGGGAGCTGTTTTTT. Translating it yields CASSQGGQGGVSTGELFF.

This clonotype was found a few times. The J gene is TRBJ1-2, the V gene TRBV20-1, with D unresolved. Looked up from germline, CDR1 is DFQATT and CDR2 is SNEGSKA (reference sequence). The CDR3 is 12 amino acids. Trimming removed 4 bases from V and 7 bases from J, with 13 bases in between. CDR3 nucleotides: TGCAGTGCTATAGGGCCTTTGGGTGGCTACACCTTC. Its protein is CSAIGPLGGYTF.

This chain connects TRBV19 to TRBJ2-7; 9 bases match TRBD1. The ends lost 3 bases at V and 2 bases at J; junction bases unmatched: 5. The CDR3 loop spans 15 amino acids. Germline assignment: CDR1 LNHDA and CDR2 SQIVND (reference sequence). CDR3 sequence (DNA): TGTGCCAGTAGTATTAGTGGGACAGGGACCTACGAGCAGTACTTC. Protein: CASSISGTGTYEQYF.

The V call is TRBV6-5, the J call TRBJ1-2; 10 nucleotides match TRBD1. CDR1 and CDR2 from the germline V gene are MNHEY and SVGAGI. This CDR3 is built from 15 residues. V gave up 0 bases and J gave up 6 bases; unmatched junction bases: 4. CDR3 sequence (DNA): TGTGCCAGCAGTTACTCTGGGACAGGGGTTAATGGCTACACCTTC. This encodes CASSYSGTGVNGYTF.

The CDR3 sequence is CASSEFSGYEQYF. Here the CDR3 DNA reads TGTGCCAGCAGTGAATTTAGCGGGTACGAGCAGTACTTC. The V call is TRBV25-1, the J call TRBJ2-7; 7 bases align to TRBD2. J was trimmed by 4 bases and V by 1 base; bases with no gene match: 1. This CDR3 is built from 13 residues. Germline V gives CDR1 MGHDK, CDR2 SYGVNS.

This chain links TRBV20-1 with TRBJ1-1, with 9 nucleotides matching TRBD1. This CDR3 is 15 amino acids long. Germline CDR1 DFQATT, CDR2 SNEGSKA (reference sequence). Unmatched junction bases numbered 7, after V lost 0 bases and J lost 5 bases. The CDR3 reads CSARDPGQGGTEAFF. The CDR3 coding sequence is TGCAGTGCTAGAGATCCGGGACAGGGAGGGACTGAAGCTTTCTTT.

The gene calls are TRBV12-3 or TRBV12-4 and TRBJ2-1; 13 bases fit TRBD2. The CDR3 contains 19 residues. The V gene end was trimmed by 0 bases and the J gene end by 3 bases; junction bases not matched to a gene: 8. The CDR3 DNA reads TGTGCCAGCAGTTTAGCCTTACTAGCGGGGGGGCGTGGCTACAATGAGCAGTTCTTC. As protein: CASSLALLAGGRGYNEQFF.

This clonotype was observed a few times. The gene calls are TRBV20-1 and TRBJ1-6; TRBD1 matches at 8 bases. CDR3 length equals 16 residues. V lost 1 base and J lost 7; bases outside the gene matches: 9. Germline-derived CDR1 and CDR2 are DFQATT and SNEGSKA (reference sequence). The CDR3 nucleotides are TGCAGTGCTAGAGTACCGTCGGGACAGGCAAATTCACCCCTCCACTTT. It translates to CSARVPSGQANSPLHF.

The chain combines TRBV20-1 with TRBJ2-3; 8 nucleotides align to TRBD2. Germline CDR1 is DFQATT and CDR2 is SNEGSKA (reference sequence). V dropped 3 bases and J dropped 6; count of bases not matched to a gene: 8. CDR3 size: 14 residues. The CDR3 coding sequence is TGCAGTGCTAGCGGTACGGGGGGGCCGGATACGCAGTATTTT. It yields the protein CSASGTGGPDTQYF.

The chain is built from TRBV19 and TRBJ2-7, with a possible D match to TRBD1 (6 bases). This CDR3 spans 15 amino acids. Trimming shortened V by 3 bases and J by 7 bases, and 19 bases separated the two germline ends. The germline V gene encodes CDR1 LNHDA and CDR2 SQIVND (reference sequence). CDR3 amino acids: CASSIGQGRNREQYF. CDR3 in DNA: TGTGCCAGTAGTATCGGCCAGGGGAGAAATAGGGAGCAGTACTTC.

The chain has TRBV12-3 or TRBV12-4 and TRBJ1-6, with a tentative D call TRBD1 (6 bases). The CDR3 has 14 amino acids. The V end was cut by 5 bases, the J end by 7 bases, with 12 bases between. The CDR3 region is CASSRTGANSPLHF. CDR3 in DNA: TGTGCCAGCAGTCGGACGGGGGCAAATTCACCCCTCCACTTT.

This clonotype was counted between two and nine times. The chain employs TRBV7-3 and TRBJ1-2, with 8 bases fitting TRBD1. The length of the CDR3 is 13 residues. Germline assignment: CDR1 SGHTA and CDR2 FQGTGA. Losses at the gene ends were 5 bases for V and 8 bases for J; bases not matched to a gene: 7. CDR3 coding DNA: TGTGCCAGCAGCCCAACAGGGGGGTGGGGCTACACCTTC. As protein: CASSPTGGWGYTF.

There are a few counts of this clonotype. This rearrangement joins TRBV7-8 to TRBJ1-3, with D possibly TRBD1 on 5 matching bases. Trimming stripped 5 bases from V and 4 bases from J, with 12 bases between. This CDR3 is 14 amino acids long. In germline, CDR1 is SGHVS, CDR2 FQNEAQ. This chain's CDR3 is CASSAAPGGNTIYF. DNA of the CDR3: TGTGCCAGCAGCGCGGCGCCAGGGGGAAACACCATATATTTT.

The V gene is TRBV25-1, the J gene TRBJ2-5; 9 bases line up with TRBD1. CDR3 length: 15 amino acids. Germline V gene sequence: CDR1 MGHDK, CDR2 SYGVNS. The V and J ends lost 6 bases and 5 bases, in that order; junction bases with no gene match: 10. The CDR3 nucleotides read TGTGCCAGCAGCAGGGACAGGGCCAGCATTGAGACCCAGTACTTC. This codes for CASSRDRASIETQYF.

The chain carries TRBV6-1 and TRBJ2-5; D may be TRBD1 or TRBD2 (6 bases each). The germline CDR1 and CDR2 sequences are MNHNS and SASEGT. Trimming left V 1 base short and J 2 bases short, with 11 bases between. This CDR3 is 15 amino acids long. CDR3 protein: CASSEVGGRQETQYF. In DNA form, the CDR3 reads TGTGCCAGCAGTGAAGTAGGGGGGAGGCAAGAGACCCAGTACTTC.

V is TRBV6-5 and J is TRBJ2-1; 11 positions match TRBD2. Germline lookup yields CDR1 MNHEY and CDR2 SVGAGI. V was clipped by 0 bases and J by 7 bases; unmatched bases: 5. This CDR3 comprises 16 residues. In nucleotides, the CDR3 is TGTGCCAGCAGTTACTCCACTAGCGGGGGATGGAATGAGCAGTTCTTC. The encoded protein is CASSYSTSGGWNEQFF.

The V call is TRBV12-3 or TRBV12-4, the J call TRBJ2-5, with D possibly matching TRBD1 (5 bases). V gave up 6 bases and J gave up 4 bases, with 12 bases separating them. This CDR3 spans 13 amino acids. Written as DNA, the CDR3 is TGTGCCAGCAGCTTGTCTCAGGGAGAGACCCAGTACTTC. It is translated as CASSLSQGETQYF.

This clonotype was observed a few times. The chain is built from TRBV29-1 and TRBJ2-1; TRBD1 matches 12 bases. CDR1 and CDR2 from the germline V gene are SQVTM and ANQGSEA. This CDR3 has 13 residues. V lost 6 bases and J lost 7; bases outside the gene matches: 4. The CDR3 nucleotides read TGCAGCGTGGGACAGGGGGCGGGGAATGAGCAGTTCTTC. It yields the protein CSVGQGAGNEQFF.

CDR3 DNA sequence: TGTGCCAGCAGCTTACGGGGGGCTGAAGCTTTCTTT. This gives the protein CASSLRGAEAFF. The genes are TRBV11-3 and TRBJ1-1, with a weak D call TRBD1 (5 bases). The CDR3 extends over 12 amino acids. Germline V lookup: CDR1 SGHNT, CDR2 YENEEA. Between the trimmed V and J ends, which lost 2 bases and 6 bases, there was a span of 7 bases.

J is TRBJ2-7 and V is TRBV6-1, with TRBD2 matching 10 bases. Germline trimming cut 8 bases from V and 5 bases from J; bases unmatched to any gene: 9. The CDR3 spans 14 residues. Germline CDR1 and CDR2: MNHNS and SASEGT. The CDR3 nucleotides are TGTGCCAGCCGCAAGTCTAGCGGGGGTAACGAGCAGTACTTC. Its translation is CASRKSSGGNEQYF.

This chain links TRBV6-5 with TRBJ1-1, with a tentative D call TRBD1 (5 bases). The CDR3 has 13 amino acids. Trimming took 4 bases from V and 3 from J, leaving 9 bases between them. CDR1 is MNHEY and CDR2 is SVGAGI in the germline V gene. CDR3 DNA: TGTGCCAGCAGTTCCGCGGGACACACTGAAGCTTTCTTT. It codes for CASSSAGHTEAFF.

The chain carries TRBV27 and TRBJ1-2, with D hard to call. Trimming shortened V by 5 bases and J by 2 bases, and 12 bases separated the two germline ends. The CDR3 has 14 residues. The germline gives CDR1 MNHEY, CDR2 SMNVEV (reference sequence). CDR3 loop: CASSPYESNYGYTF. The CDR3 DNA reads TGTGCCAGCAGTCCATACGAGAGCAACTATGGCTACACCTTC.

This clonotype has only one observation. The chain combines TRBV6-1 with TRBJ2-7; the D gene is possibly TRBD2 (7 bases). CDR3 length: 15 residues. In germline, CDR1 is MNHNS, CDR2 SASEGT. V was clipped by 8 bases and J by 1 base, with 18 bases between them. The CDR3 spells CASGGGGVDSYEQYF. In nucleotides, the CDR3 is TGTGCCAGCGGGGGGGGCGGTGTGGATTCCTACGAGCAGTACTTC.

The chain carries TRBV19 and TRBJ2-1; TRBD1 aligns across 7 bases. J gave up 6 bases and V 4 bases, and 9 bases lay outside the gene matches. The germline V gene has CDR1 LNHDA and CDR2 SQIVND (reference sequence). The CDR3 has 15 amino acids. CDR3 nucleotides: TGTGCCAGTAGTAAGGGGGCCCGATCGGTCAATGAGCAGTTCTTC. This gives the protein CASSKGARSVNEQFF.

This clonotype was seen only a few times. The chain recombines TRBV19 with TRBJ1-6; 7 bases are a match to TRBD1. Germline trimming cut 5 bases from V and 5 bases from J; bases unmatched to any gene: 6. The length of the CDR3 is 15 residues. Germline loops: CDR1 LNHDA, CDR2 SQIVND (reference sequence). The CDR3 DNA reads TGTGCCAGTAGTCTGCGACAGGGACATAATTCACCCCTCCACTTT. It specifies CASSLRQGHNSPLHF.